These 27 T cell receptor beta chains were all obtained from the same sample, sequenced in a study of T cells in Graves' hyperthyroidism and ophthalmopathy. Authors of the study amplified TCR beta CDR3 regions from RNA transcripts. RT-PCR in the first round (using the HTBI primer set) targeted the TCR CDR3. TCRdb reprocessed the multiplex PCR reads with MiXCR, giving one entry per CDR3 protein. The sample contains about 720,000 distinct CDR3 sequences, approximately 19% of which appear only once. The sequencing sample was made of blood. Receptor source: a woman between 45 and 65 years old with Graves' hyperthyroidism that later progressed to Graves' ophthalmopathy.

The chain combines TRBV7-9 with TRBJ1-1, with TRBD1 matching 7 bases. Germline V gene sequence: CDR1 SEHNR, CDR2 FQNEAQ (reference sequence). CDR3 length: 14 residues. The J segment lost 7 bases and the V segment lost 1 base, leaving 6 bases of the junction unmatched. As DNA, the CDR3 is TGTGCCAGCAGCTTAGAGGGGACAGCTCGTGAAGCTTTCTTT. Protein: CASSLEGTAREAFF. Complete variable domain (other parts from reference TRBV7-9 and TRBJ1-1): DTGVSQNPRHKITKRGQNVTFRCDPISEHNRLYWYRQTLGQGPEFLTYFQNEAQLEKSRLLSDRFSAERPKGSFSTLEIQRTEQGDSAMYLCASSLEGTAREAFFGQGTRLTVV.

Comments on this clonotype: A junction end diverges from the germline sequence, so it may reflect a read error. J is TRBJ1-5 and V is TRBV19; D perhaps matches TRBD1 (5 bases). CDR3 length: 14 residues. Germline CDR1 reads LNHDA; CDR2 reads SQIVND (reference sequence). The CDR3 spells CVSSFAGRGQPQHF. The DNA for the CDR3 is TGTGTCAGTAGTTTCGCGGGGCGAGGTCAGCCCCAGCATTTT.

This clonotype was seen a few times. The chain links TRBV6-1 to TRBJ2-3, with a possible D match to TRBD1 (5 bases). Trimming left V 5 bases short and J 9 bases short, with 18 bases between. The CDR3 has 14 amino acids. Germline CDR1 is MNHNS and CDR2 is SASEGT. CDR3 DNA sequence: TGTGCCAGCAGTCCGGTAGCCCCCCCAGGGACGCAGTATTTT. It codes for CASSPVAPPGTQYF.

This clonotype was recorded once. Here the CDR3 DNA reads TGTGCCAGCAGTTACGCCTCCGGGACAGGGGTCCTCAATGAGCAGTTCTTC. Its translation: CASSYASGTGVLNEQFF. The chain combines TRBV6-2 or TRBV6-3 with TRBJ2-1; 10 nucleotides agree with TRBD1. CDR1 and CDR2 (germline): MNHEY, SVGEGT. Unmatched junction bases numbered 10, after V lost 2 bases and J lost 6 bases. This CDR3 contains 17 residues.

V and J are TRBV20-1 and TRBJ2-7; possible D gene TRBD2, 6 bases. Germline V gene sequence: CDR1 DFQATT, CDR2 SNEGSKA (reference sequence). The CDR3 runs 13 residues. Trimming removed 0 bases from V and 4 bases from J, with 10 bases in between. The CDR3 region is CSAREPGRYEQYF. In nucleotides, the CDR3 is TGCAGTGCTAGAGAACCAGGGAGGTACGAGCAGTACTTC.

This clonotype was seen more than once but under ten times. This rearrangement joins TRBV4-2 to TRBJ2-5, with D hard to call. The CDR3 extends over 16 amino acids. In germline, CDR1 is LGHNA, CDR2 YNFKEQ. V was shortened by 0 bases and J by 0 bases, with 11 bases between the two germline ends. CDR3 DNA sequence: TGTGCCAGCAGCCAAGAGAACAGTCTGAACCAAGAGACCCAGTACTTC. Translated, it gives CASSQENSLNQETQYF.

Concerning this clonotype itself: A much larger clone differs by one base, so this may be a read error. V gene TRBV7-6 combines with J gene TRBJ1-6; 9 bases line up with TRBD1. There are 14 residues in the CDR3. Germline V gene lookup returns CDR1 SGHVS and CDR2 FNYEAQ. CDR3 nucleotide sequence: TGTGCCCGCAGCTTGGACAGGGGTGATTCACCCCTCCACTTT. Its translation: CARSLDRGDSPLHF.

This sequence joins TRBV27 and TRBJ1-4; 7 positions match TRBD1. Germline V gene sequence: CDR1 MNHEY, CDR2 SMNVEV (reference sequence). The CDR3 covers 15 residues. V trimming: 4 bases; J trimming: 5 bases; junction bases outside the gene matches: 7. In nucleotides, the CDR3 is TGTGCCAGCAGTTACCGGGACAGTGGGAATGAAAAACTGTTTTTT. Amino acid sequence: CASSYRDSGNEKLFF.

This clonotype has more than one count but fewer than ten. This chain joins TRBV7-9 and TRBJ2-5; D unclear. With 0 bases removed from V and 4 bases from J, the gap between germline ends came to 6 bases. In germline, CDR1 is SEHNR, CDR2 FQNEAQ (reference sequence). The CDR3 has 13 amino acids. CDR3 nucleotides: TGTGCCAGCAGCTTAGCCCCGATAGAGACCCAGTACTTC. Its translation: CASSLAPIETQYF.

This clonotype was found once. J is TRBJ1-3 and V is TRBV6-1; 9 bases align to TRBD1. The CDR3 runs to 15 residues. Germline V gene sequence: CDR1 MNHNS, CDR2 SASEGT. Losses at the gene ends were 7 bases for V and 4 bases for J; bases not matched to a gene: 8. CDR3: CASIGTGPGGNTIYF. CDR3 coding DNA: TGTGCCAGCATCGGGACAGGGCCGGGAGGAAACACCATATATTTT.

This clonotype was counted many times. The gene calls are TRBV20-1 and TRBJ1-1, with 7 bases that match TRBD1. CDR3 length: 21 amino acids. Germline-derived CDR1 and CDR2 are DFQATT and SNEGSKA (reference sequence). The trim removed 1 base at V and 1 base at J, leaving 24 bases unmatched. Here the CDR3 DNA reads TGCAGTGCTAGAGCCCCCCCCCGGACACAGGGGACGTATATTCAGAACACTGAAGCTTTCTTT. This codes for CSARAPPRTQGTYIQNTEAFF.

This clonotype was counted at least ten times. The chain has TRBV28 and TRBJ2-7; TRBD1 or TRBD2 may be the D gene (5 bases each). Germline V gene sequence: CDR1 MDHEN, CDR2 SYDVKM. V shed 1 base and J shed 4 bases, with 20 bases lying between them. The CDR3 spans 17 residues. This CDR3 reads CASSLSTSVNWGYEQYF. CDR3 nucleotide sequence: TGTGCCAGCAGTTTATCTACGTCGGTTAATTGGGGGTACGAGCAGTACTTC. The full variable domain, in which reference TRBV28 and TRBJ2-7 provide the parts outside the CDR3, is DVKVTQSSRYLVKRTGEKVFLECVQDMDHENMFWYRQDPGLGLRLIYFSYDVKMKEKGDIPEGYSVSREKKERFSLILESASTNQTSMYLCASSLSTSVNWGYEQYFGPGTRLTVT.

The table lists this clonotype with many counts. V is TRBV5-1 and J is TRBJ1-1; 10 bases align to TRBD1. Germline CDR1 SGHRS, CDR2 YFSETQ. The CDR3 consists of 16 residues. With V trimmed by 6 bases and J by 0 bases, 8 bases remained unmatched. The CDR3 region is CASTGQGGLMNTEAFF. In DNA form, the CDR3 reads TGCGCCAGCACTGGACAGGGGGGGCTTATGAACACTGAAGCTTTCTTT.

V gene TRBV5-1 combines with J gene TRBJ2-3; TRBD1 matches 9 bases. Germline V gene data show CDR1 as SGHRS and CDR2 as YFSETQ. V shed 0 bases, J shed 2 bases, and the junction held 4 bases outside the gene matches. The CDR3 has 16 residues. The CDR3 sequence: CASSLDRGPPTDTQYF. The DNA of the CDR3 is TGCGCCAGCAGCTTGGACAGGGGGCCCCCCACAGATACGCAGTATTTT.

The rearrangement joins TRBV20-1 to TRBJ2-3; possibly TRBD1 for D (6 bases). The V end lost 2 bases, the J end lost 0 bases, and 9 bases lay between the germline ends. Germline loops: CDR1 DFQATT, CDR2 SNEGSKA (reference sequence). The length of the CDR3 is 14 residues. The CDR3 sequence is CSARSRGSTDTQYF. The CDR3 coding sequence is TGCAGTGCTAGATCCAGGGGTAGCACAGATACGCAGTATTTT.

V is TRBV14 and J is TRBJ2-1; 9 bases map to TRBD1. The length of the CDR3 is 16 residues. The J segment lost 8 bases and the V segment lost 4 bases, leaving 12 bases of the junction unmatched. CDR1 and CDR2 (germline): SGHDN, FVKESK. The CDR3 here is CASSLLGRQGVDEQFF. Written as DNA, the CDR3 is TGTGCCAGCAGCCTTTTGGGGAGACAGGGGGTGGATGAGCAGTTCTTC.

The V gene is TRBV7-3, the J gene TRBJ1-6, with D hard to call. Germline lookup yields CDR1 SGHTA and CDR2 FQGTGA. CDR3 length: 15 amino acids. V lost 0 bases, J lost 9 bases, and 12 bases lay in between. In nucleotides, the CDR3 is TGTGCCAGCAGCTTAACCGAGGGCGCGGGTTCACCCCTCCACTTT. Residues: CASSLTEGAGSPLHF.

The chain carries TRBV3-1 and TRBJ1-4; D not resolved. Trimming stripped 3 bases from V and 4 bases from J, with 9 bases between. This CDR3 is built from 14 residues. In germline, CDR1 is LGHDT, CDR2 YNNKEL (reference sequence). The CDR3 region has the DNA TGTGCCAGCAGCCAGTGGCAGCTTAATGAAAAACTGTTTTTT. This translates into CASSQWQLNEKLFF.

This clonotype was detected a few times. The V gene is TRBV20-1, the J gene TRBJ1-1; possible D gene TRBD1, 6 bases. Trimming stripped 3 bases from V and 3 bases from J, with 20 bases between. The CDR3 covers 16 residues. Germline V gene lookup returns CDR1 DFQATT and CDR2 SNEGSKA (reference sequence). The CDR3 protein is CSARNTGRGVDTEAFF. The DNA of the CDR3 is TGCAGTGCTAGGAATACAGGGCGCGGGGTGGACACTGAAGCTTTCTTT.

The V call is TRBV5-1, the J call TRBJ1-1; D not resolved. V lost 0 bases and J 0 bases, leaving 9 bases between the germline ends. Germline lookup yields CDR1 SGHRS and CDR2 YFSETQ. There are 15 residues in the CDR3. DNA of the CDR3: TGCGCCAGCAGCTTGGACCCAGCATTGAACACTGAAGCTTTCTTT. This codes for CASSLDPALNTEAFF. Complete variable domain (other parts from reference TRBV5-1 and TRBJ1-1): KAGVTQTPRYLIKTRGQQVTLSCSPISGHRSVSWYQQTPGQGLQFLFEYFSETQRNKGNFPGRFSGRQFSNSRSEMNVSTLELGDSALYLCASSLDPALNTEAFFGQGTRLTVV.

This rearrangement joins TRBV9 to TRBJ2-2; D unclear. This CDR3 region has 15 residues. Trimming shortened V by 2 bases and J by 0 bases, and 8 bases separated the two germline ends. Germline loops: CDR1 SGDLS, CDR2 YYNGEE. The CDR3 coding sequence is TGTGCCAGCAGCGTGAACAACGCGAACACCGGGGAGCTGTTTTTT. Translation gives CASSVNNANTGELFF.

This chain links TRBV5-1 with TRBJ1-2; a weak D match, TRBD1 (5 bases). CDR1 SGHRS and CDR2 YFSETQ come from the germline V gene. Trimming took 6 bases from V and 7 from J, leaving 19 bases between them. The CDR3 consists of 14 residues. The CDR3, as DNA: TGCGCCAGCACCCAGGGACGGAGCCTTGGTGGCTACACCTTC. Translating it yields CASTQGRSLGGYTF.

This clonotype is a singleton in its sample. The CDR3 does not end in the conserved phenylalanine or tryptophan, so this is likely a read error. The CDR3 DNA follows: TGTGCCAGCAGTTCCCCGACAGGGGGCTCCTACAATGAGCAGTTCCTC. This encodes CASSSPTGGSYNEQFL. The chain combines TRBV6-5 with TRBJ2-1; the match to TRBD1 covers 9 bases. V lost 4 bases to trimming and J lost 0 bases; unmatched junction nucleotides: 4. This CDR3 is 16 amino acids long. Germline V gene lookup returns CDR1 MNHEY and CDR2 SVGAGI.

CDR3 coding DNA: TGTGCCAGCAGTTTAAGGACCGGCGGGGAGCTGTTTTTT. Translating it yields CASSLRTGGELFF. The chain combines TRBV27 with TRBJ2-2; no reliable D call. Germline CDR1 is MNHEY and CDR2 is SMNVEV (reference sequence). Trimming left V 2 bases short and J 7 bases short, with 8 bases between. The CDR3 totals 13 residues.

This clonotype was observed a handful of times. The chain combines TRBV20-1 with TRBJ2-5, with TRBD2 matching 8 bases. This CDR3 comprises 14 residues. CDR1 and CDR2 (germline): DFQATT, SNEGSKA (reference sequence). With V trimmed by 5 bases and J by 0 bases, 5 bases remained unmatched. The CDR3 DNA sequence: TGCAGTGCTCGGAGAGCGGGGGACCAAGAGACCCAGTACTTC. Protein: CSARRAGDQETQYF.

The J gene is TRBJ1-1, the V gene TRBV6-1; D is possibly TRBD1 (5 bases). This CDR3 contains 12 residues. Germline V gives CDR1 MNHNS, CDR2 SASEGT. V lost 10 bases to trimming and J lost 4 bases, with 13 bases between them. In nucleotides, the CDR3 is TGTGCCACGGAAGGCGGGGGCACTGAAGCTTTCTTT. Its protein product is CATEGGGTEAFF.

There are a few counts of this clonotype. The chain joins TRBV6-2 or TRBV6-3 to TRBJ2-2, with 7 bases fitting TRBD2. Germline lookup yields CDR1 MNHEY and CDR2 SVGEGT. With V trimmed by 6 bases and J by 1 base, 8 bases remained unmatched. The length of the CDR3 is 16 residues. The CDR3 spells CASSNSGGGNTGELFF. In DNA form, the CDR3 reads TGTGCCAGCAGCAACAGTGGCGGGGGGAACACCGGGGAGCTGTTTTTT.